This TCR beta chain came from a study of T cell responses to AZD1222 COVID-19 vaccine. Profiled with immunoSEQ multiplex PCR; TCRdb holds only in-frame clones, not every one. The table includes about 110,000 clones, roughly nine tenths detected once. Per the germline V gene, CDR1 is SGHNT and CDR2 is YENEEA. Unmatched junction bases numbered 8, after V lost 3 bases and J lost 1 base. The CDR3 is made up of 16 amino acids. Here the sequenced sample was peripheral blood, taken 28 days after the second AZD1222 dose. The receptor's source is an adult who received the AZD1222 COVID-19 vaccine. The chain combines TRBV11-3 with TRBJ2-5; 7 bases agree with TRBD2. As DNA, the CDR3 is TGTGCCAGCAGCTTCGGGCTAGCGGCATCCCAAGAGACCCAGTACTTC. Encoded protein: CASSFGLAASQETQYF.